This T cell receptor (beta chain) was retrieved from a study of blood T cell repertoires in COVID-19 (dated by TCRdb to 2018 to 2021). Background for the entire study: Collaborator samples came from the United States, Italy and Spain and covered acute and convalescent phases of COVID-19. A de-identified subject ID, COVID-19 status, age in years and sex were almost always included in the sample metadata. The repertoires were made available in a free public database intended to serve as a resource for research on the immune response to SARS-CoV-2. The prospective study material was composed of cDNA or gDNA derived from T cells, B-cell-depleted T cells, or PBMCs. Where available, HLA class I and class II types were taken from metadata supplied by the sample provider and were not determined by assay-based typing. Samples were obtained from the ongoing ImmuneRACE study (first 160 participants) and from about 1,300 subjects provided by 6 global collaborators. Subjects who had been exposed to COVID-19, were actively infected with it, or had recovered from it provided the deeply sampled blood TCRbeta repertoires that made up the dataset. Overall results and qualifications from the work: Clinical and demographic metadata were provided uncurated, with the amount varying by source and participant.

V gives up 0 bases and J gives up 1 base, and the segment between their germline ends measures 6 bases. CDR1 SGHRS and CDR2 YFSETQ were looked up in the germline V gene. The CDR3 runs 14 amino acids, cysteine and phenylalanine included. Of all the DNA, just the CDR3 is kept, 42 bases in frame from base 1. TCRbeta CDR3 regions were amplified from genomic DNA using the immunoSEQ Assay, a bias-controlled multiplex PCR. The study's own analysis went as follows. The number of nucleated cells in each sample was estimated by amplification of reference gene primers within the assay. To quantify the absolute abundance of each unique TCRbeta CDR3 rearrangement, sequence reads were collapsed and filtered. For each sample, productive Simpson clonality was calculated as the square root of Simpson's diversity index across productive rearrangements. Held by TCRdb, this immuneACCESS table contains in-frame sequences only and omits some clones. Under half of the omission traces to an unresolved V gene where checked; the cause of the rest is unknown. V and J calls plus clone size are reproduced from that table; the DNA served to infer D and trimming. Counted in this sample were about 430,000 clones; approximately 92% of them appeared once. Approximately 1.2% of the sample belongs to the ten largest clones.

About this clone: Its antigen remains unidentified. Qualities for individual bases were not recorded, and no much larger clone is one base off. The same CDR3 also results from other DNA sequences found in this sample.

Participants in the prospective study were enrolled through a virtual design, were aged about 18 to 100 years, and lived in about 25 United States geographic areas. To assign participants to cohorts, the prospective study relied on clinical history that participants themselves reported in a screening survey and a study questionnaire. Recovered participants in ImmuneRACE Cohort 3 were defined by two consecutive negative NP/OP PCR tests, clearance by a healthcare professional, or resolution of symptoms. Mobile phlebotomists in the prospective study collected whole blood, serum and a nasopharyngeal or oropharyngeal swab from every participant. Over an approximately 2-month period, participants in the prospective study had the option of providing additional blood draws and questionnaires. Blood samples from the prospective study were shipped frozen or at room temperature prior to DNA extraction.

The source is a man aged 25-45 years who had recovered from COVID-19. Input material: PBMCs or T cells enriched from blood (not recorded which). The V and J segments used are TRBV5-1 and TRBJ2-3; a confident D gene designation cannot be given. This receptor carries the CDR3 CASSLGAGTDTQYF. The nucleotide sequence reads TGCGCCAGCAGCTTGGGGGCAGGCACAGATACGCAGTATTTT.